This T cell receptor (beta chain) was documented in a study of OX40 agonist ivuxolimab in advanced cancers. Across the whole study: Enrollees could have had prior anti-PD-1, anti-PD-L1 or anti-CTLA-4 therapy, which under 50% had received. Notes on the study in general: Researchers did not establish what antigens the expanded peripheral T cells target. There was clonal expansion of CD4+ and CD8+ blood T cells by week 6 at 0.1 to 3.0 mg/kg. Partial responders treated at 0.1-3.0 mg/kg exhibited clonal expansion among the lowest measured.

Note on this clone: Antigen specificity is unknown.

The CDR3 spans 16 residues. Germline V lookup: CDR1 SEHNR, CDR2 FQNEAQ (reference sequence). With V trimmed by 5 bases and J by 0 bases, 9 bases remained unmatched. Profiling relied on immunoSEQ multiplex PCR, and the TCRdb table lists in-frame clones only, not all of them. The sample includes about 68,000 clones, about 79% of them seen just once. This chain links TRBV7-9 with TRBJ2-7; 8 nucleotides match TRBD2. The source material was CD4+ or CD8+ T cells sorted from blood, sampled in a trial of the OX40 agonist ivuxolimab. The receptor was isolated from an adult with an advanced solid tumor such as melanoma, head and neck, liver or kidney cancer. The CDR3 coding sequence is TGTGCCAGCAGCCCCCTCGGGGGGGATAGCTCCTACGAGCAGTACTTC. Its translation: CASSPLGGDSSYEQYF.